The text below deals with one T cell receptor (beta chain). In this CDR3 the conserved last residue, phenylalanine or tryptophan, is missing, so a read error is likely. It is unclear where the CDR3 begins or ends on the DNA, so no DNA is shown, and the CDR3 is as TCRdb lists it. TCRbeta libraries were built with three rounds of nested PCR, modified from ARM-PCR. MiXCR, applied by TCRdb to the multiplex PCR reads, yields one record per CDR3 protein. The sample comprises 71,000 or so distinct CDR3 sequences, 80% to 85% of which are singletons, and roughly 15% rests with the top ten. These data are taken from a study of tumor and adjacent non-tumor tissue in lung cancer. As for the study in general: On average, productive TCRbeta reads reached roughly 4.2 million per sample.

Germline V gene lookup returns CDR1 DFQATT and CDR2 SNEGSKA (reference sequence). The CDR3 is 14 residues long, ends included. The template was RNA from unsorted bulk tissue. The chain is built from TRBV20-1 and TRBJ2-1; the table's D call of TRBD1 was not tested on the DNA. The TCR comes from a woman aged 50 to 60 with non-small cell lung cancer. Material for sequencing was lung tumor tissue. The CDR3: CSARTSGQGYEQFL.